This TCR beta chain derives from a study of a mutant IDH1 vaccine in newly diagnosed glioma. The sample's time point: week 23, last vaccination. The study gave 300 ug of mutant IDH1 20-mer peptide per vaccine dose, with topical imiquimod. The method was immunoSEQ multiplex PCR; TCRdb's version includes in-frame clones alone and lacks a portion of them. The sample lists tens of thousands of clones; over 80% were seen once. Comment on this clone: Its antigen is still unknown.

The CDR3 runs 15 residues. Germline-derived CDR1 and CDR2 are MGHDK and SYGVNS. Trimming at V came to 6 bases and at J to 0 bases, leaving 2 bases not matched to a gene. The sequence was obtained from a man aged 40-55 years with glioma. The sequenced sample was PBMCs, obtained from a glioma patient whose treatment included an IDH1 peptide vaccine. This sequence joins TRBV25-1 and TRBJ1-5; 10 nucleotides match TRBD1. This CDR3 is CASSGTGVSNQPQHF. Written as DNA, the CDR3 is TGTGCCAGCAGCGGGACAGGGGTTAGCAATCAGCCCCAGCATTTT.